This T cell receptor beta chain was captured by sequencing in a study of T cell repertoires in cytomegalovirus infection. Study-level background: Indicated by public TCR beta signatures were CMV infection and matching HLA type. Study results and limitations: CMV carriers having the relevant HLA were flagged by cumulative public TCR beta family frequency. Across the ex vivo response, the dominant clonotypes were HLA-C-restricted CMV-specific TCR beta clonotypes.

Germline V gene lookup returns CDR1 SGHDN and CDR2 FVKESK. The CDR3 covers 16 residues. After removal of 4 bases from V and 0 bases from J, the junction contained 6 bases not matched to a gene. Only a few counts were recorded for this clonotype. Its antigen is undetermined. TCRdb redid the calling of the reads with MiXCR, one entry per CDR3 protein. The table includes 170,000 or so distinct CDR3 sequences, 14% detected once. The chain employs TRBV14 and TRBJ1-3; 7 bases map to TRBD1. This clonotype originated in a human donor in good health (CMV status not recorded). Some clones in this sample may be carry-over from other donors' samples. The sample consisted of PBMCs. CDR3 residues: CASSPGTVGSGNTIYF. The CDR3 bases are TGTGCCAGCAGCCCGGGGACAGTCGGCTCTGGAAACACCATATATTTT.